This TCR beta chain was profiled in a study of T cells in Graves' hyperthyroidism and ophthalmopathy. Study results and limitations: Most expanded thyroid clonotypes above 0.001 also appeared in blood.

The TCR beta CDR3 regions underwent amplification using RNA transcripts as the source. Using the HTBI primer set, a first-round RT-PCR was run on the TCR CDR3. TCRdb re-called the multiplex PCR reads with MiXCR, one entry per CDR3 protein. This sample carries over 45,000 distinct CDR3 sequences, around 49% of them seen once, and the ten largest clones take approximately 30%. This clonotype came up many times. Antigen specificity is unknown. Across 18 months, stable Graves' hyperthyroidism was marked by no progression to ophthalmopathy. Lactation, pregnancy, other autoimmune disease or uncontrolled infection led to exclusion of patients. The V and J ends lost 4 bases and 6 bases, in that order; junction bases with no gene match: 9. The CDR3 sequence is 15 residues long. CDR1 SQVTM and CDR2 ANQGSEA come from the germline V gene.

The chain carries TRBV29-1 and TRBJ2-3; 11 positions match TRBD2. The clonotype originates from a woman aged 50 to 65 with Graves' hyperthyroidism. The sequenced sample consisted of peripheral blood or thyroid tissue (not recorded which). The CDR3 loop is CSVALTSGKGDTQYF. CDR3 DNA: TGCAGCGTTGCCCTGACTAGCGGGAAGGGGGATACGCAGTATTTT.